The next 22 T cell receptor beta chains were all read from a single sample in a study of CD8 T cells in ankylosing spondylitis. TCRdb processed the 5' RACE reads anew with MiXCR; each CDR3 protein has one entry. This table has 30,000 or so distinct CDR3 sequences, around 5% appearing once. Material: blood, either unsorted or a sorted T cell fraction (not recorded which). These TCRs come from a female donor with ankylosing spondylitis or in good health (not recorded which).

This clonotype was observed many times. The CDR3 here is CSAKRKRAPGQGITYNEQFF. In DNA, the CDR3 is TGCAGTGCGAAGAGAAAGCGTGCCCCGGGACAGGGAATTACCTACAATGAGCAGTTCTTC. This rearrangement joins TRBV20-1 to TRBJ2-1, with 9 bases that match TRBD1. The trim removed 6 bases at V and 2 bases at J, leaving 23 bases unmatched. Germline V gene lookup returns CDR1 DFQATT and CDR2 SNEGSKA (reference sequence). This CDR3 region has 20 residues.

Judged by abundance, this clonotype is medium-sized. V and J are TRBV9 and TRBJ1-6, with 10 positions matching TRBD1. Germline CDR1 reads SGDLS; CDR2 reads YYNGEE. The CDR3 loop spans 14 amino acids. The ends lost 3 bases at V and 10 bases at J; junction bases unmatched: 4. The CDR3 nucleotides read TGTGCCAGCAGCGACCGGGACAGGGGATCACCCCTCCACTTT. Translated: CASSDRDRGSPLHF.

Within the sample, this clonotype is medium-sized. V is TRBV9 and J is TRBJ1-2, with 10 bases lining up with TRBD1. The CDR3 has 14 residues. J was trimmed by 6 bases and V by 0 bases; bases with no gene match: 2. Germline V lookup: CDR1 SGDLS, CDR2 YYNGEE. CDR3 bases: TGTGCCAGCAGCGTAGAGGGGACAGGGGATGGCTACACCTTC. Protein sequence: CASSVEGTGDGYTF.

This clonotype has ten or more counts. CDR3 coding DNA: TGTGCCAGCAGCCAGGGACAGGGGGCAGGAGGCTACACCTTC. This translates into CASSQGQGAGGYTF. This sequence joins TRBV9 and TRBJ1-2; 12 bases are shared with TRBD1. The V gene end was trimmed by 4 bases and the J gene end by 8 bases; junction bases not matched to a gene: 6. Germline V gene data show CDR1 as SGDLS and CDR2 as YYNGEE. The CDR3 contains 14 residues.

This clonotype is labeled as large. The CDR3 protein is CASSEGSGVGQPQHF. Here the CDR3 DNA reads TGTGCCAGCAGCGAGGGGTCAGGGGTAGGACAGCCCCAGCATTTT. J is TRBJ1-5 and V is TRBV9; D possibly corresponds to TRBD1 (6 bases). The germline gives CDR1 SGDLS, CDR2 YYNGEE. The CDR3 is 15 amino acids. V was trimmed by 3 bases and J by 7 bases, leaving 17 bases between them.

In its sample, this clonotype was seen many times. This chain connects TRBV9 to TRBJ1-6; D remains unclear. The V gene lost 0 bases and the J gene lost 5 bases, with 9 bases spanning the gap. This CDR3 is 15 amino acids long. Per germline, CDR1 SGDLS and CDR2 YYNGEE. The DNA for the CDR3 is TGTGCCAGCAGCGTAGCTTCGGGGAATAATTCACCCCTCCACTTT. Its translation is CASSVASGNNSPLHF.

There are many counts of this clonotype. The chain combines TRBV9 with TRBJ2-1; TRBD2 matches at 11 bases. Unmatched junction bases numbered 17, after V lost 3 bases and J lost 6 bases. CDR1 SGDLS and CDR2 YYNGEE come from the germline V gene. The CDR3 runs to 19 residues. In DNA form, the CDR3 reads TGTGCCAGCAGCGCCGAATCAGGGAACCCGGGACTAGCGGTCAATGAGCAGTTCTTC. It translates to CASSAESGNPGLAVNEQFF.

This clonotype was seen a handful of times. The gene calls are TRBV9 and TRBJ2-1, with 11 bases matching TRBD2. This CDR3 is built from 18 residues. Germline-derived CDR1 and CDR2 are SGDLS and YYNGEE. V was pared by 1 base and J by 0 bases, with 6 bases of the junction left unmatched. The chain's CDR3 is CASSVPSGGPSSYNEQFF. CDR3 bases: TGTGCCAGCAGCGTACCTAGCGGGGGGCCGAGCTCCTACAATGAGCAGTTCTTC.

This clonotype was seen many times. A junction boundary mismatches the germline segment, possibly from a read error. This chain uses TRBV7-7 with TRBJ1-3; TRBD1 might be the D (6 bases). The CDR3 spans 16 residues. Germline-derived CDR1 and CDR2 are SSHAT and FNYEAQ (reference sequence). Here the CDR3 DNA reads TGTGCTAGCAGCTTAACGGGGGGGCCGTCTGGAAACACCATATATTTT. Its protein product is CASSLTGGPSGNTIYF.

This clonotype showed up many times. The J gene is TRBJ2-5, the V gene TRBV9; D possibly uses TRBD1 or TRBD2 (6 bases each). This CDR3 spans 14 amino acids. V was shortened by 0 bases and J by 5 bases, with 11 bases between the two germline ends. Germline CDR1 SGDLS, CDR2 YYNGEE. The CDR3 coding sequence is TGTGCCAGCAGCGTAGCTAGGGGGAGGGAGACCCAGTACTTC. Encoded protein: CASSVARGRETQYF.

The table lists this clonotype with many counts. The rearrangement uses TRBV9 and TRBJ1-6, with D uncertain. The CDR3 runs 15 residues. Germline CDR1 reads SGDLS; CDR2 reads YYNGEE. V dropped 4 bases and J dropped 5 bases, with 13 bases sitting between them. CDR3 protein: CASSPLGSHNSPLHF. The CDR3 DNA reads TGTGCCAGCAGCCCTCTCGGGAGCCATAATTCACCCCTCCACTTT.

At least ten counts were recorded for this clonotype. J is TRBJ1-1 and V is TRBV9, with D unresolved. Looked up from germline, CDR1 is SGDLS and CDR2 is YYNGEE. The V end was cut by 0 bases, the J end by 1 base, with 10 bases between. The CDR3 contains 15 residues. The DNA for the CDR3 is TGTGCCAGCAGCGTAGCCCTGGGAGGGAACACTGAAGCTTTCTTT. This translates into CASSVALGGNTEAFF. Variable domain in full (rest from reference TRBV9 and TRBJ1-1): DSGVTQTPKHLITATGQRVTLRCSPRSGDLSVYWYQQSLDQGLQFLIQYYNGEERAKGNILERFSAQQFPDLHSELNLSSLELGDSALYFCASSVALGGNTEAFFGQGTRLTVV.

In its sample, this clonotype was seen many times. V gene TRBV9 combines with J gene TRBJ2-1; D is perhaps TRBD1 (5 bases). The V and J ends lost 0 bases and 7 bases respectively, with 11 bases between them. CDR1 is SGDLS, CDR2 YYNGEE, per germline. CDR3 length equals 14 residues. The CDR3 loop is CASSVEPGPNEQFF. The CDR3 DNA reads TGTGCCAGCAGCGTAGAGCCAGGGCCGAATGAGCAGTTCTTC.

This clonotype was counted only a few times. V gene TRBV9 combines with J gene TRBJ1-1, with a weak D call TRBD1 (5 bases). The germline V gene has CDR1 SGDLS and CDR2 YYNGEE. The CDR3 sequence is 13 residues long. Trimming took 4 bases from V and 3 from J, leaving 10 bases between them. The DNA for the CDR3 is TGTGCCAGCAGCCGAGGACAAGACACTGAAGCTTTCTTT. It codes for CASSRGQDTEAFF.

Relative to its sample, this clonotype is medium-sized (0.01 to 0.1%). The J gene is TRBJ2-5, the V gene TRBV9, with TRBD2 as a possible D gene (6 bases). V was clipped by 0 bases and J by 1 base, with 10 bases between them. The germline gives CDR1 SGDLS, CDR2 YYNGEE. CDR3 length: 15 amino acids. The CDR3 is CASSVGGGPQETQYF. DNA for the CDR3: TGTGCCAGCAGCGTAGGTGGAGGGCCCCAAGAGACCCAGTACTTC. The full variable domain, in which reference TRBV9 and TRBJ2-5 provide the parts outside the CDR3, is DSGVTQTPKHLITATGQRVTLRCSPRSGDLSVYWYQQSLDQGLQFLIQYYNGEERAKGNILERFSAQQFPDLHSELNLSSLELGDSALYFCASSVGGGPQETQYFGPGTRLLVL.

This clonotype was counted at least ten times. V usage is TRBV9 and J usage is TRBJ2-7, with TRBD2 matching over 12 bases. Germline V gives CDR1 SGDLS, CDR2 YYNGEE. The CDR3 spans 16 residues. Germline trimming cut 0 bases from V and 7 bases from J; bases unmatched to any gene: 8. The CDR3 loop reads CASSVARLAGAGEQYF. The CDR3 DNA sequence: TGTGCCAGCAGCGTAGCCCGACTAGCGGGGGCCGGGGAGCAGTACTTC.

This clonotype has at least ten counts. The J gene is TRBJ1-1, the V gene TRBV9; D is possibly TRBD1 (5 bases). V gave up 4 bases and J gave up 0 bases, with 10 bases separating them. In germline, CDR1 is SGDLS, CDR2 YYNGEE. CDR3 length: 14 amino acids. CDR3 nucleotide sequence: TGTGCCAGCAGCCCCACAGGTCTGAACACTGAAGCTTTCTTT. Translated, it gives CASSPTGLNTEAFF.

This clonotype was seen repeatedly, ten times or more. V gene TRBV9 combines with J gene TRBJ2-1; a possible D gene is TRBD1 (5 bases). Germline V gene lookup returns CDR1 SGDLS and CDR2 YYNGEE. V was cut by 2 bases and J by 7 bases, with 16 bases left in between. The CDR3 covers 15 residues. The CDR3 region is CASSVTQGGSNEQFF. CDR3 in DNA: TGTGCCAGCAGCGTTACTCAGGGTGGTAGTAATGAGCAGTTCTTC.

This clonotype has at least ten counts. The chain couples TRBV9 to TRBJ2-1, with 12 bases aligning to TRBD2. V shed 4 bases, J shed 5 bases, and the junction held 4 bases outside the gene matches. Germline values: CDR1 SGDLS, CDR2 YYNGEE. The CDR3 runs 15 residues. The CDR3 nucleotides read TGTGCCAGCAGCATAACTAGCGGGGGGAACAATGAGCAGTTCTTC. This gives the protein CASSITSGGNNEQFF.

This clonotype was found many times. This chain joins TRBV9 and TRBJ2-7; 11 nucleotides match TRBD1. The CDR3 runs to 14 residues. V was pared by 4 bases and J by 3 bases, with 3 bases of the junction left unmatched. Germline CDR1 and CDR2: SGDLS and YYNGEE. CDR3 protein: CASSSGTGGYEQYF. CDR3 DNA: TGTGCCAGCAGCTCGGGGACAGGGGGCTACGAGCAGTACTTC.

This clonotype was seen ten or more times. CDR3 residues: CASSVTPWAEQYF. As DNA, the CDR3 is TGTGCCAGCAGCGTAACCCCCTGGGCCGAGCAGTACTTC. This chain links TRBV9 with TRBJ2-7, with D uncertain. Per germline, CDR1 SGDLS and CDR2 YYNGEE. This CDR3 has 13 residues. V was pared by 1 base and J by 6 bases, with 11 bases between.

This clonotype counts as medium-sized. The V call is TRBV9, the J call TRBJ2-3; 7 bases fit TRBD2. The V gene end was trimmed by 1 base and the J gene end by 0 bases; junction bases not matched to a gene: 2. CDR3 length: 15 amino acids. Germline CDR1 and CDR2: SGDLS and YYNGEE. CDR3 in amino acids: CASSVLAASTDTQYF. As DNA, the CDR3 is TGTGCCAGCAGCGTACTAGCGGCTAGCACAGATACGCAGTATTTT.